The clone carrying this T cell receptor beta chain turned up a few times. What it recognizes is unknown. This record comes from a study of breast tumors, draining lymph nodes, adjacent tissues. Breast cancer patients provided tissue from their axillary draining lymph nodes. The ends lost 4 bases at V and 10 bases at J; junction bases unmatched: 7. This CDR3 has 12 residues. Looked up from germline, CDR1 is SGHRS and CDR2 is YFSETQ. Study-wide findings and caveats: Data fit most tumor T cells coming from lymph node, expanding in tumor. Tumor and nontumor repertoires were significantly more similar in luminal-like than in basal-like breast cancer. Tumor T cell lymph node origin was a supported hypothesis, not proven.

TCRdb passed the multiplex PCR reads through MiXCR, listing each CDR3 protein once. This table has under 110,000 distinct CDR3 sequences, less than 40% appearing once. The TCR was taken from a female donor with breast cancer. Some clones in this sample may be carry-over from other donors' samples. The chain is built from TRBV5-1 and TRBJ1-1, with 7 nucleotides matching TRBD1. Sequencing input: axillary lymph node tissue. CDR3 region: CASSLQGMGAFF. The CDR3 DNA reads TGCGCCAGCAGCCTACAGGGGATGGGAGCTTTCTTT.